Shown below are 8 T cell receptor beta chains from a single sample sequenced in a study of T cell responses to AZD1222 COVID-19 vaccine. Produced via immunoSEQ multiplex PCR; TCRdb's table is partial and in-frame only. In the table there are fewer than 120,000 clones, roughly 85% of which are singletons. The input for sequencing was peripheral blood, taken on day 0 of AZD1222 vaccination. The receptors were sampled from an adult in good health.

V and J are TRBV28 and TRBJ1-4, with D uncertain. Germline assignment: CDR1 MDHEN and CDR2 SYDVKM. The length of the CDR3 is 13 residues. Trimming stripped 8 bases from V and 2 bases from J, with 9 bases between. CDR3 coding DNA: TGTGCCAGCGGCTCGGGGACTAATGAAAAACTGTTTTTT. Encoded protein: CASGSGTNEKLFF.

The chain links TRBV11-3 to TRBJ1-1; D is unresolved. Looked up from germline, CDR1 is SGHNT and CDR2 is YENEEA. Deletions cut 3 bases from V and 2 bases from J, with 7 bases between. The CDR3 is made up of 13 amino acids. CDR3 DNA: TGTGCCAGCAGCTTGACGCGAAACACTGAAGCTTTCTTT. Amino acids: CASSLTRNTEAFF.

The chain links TRBV7-6 to TRBJ1-5; 7 bases fit TRBD1. CDR3 length: 15 residues. V lost 2 bases to trimming and J lost 5 bases; unmatched junction nucleotides: 6. In germline, CDR1 is SGHVS, CDR2 FNYEAQ. The CDR3 DNA follows: TGTGCCAGCAGCTTACGCCAGGGGGTCGATCAGCCCCAGCATTTT. Protein product: CASSLRQGVDQPQHF.

This chain connects TRBV4-3 to TRBJ1-4; D is unclear. The CDR3 runs to 16 residues. Germline V gene sequence: CDR1 LGHNA, CDR2 YSLEER. Deletions cut 2 bases from V and 2 bases from J, with 12 bases between. The CDR3 region is CASSQRGQLTNEKLFF. The CDR3 bases are TGCGCCAGCAGCCAACGAGGGCAGCTCACTAATGAAAAACTGTTTTTT.

This clone has more than one count but fewer than ten. J is TRBJ2-1 and V is TRBV7-6; a weak D match, TRBD1 (5 bases). V lost 4 bases and J lost 0, with 16 bases in between. Germline CDR1 is SGHVS and CDR2 is FNYEAQ. The CDR3 loop spans 17 amino acids. The CDR3 sequence is CASSSTVPSSSYNEQFF. CDR3 nucleotide sequence: TGTGCCAGCAGCTCGACAGTGCCCTCGAGCTCCTACAATGAGCAGTTCTTC.

This chain connects TRBV6-5 to TRBJ1-2; 7 bases align to TRBD1. V gave up 1 base and J gave up 6 bases; unmatched junction bases: 11. The CDR3 covers 16 residues. Per the germline V gene, CDR1 is MNHEY and CDR2 is SVGAGI. The CDR3: CASSYFIEGARNGYTF. The CDR3 coding sequence is TGTGCCAGCAGTTACTTTATCGAGGGGGCTCGAAATGGCTACACCTTC.

This clone occurred a few times. The chain couples TRBV10-3 to TRBJ1-6; possible D gene TRBD1, 5 bases. Germline lookup yields CDR1 ENHRY and CDR2 SYGVKD. V gave up 4 bases and J gave up 7 bases, with 14 bases separating them. The CDR3 has 15 amino acids. The DNA of the CDR3 is TGTGCCATCAGTGCGGGGGTCAACTCAAATTCACCCCTCCACTTT. It translates to CAISAGVNSNSPLHF.

The chain is built from TRBV12-5 and TRBJ2-1, with 7 bases matching TRBD2. Germline CDR1 and CDR2: LGHNT and FRNRAP. After removal of 0 bases from V and 8 bases from J, the junction contained 13 bases not matched to a gene. The CDR3 has 17 residues. This chain's CDR3 is CASGLVRSGLDYYEQFF. The CDR3 DNA is TGTGCTAGTGGTTTGGTACGTTCCGGACTAGATTATTATGAGCAGTTCTTC.